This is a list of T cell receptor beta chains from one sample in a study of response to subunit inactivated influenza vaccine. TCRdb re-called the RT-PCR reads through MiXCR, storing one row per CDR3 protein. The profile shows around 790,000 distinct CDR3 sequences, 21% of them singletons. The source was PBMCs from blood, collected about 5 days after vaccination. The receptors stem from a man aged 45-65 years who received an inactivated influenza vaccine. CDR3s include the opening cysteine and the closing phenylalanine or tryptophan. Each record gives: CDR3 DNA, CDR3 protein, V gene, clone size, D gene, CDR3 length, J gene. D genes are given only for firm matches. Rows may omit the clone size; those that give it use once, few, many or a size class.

CDR3nt: TGTGCCAGCAGGGTACAGGAGAACACCGGGGAGCTGTTTTTT
CDR3aa: CASRVQENTGELFF
v_gene: TRBV12-3/TRBV12-4
abundance: .
d_gene: .
len: 14
j_gene: TRBJ2-2

CDR3nt: TGCGCCAGCAGGGGGTTACGAGATACGCAGTATTTT
CDR3aa: CASRGLRDTQYF
v_gene: TRBV10-2
abundance: .
d_gene: .
len: 12
j_gene: TRBJ2-3

CDR3nt: TGTGCCAGCAGTTACCCGTGGGGGGACACTGAAGCTTTCTTT
CDR3aa: CASSYPWGDTEAFF
v_gene: TRBV6-2/TRBV6-3
abundance: many
d_gene: .
len: 14
j_gene: TRBJ1-1

CDR3nt: TGCGCCAGCAGCACCACCCCAGGGAATGAGCAGTTCTTC
CDR3aa: CASSTTPGNEQFF
v_gene: TRBV5-1
abundance: few
d_gene: .
len: 13
j_gene: TRBJ2-1

CDR3nt: TGTGCCAGCAGCTGGGGTCCGAATGTCGGTACCGGGGAGCTGTTTTTT
CDR3aa: CASSWGPNVGTGELFF
v_gene: TRBV5-8
abundance: .
d_gene: .
len: 16
j_gene: TRBJ2-2

CDR3nt: TGTGCCAGCAGCTTCGACAGGGTCGGCCAGCCCCAGCATTTT
CDR3aa: CASSFDRVGQPQHF
v_gene: TRBV11-2
abundance: .
d_gene: TRBD1
len: 14
j_gene: TRBJ1-5

CDR3nt: TGTGCCTGGAGTCCCGGGAGGGGGTACAATGAGCAGTTCTTC
CDR3aa: CAWSPGRGYNEQFF
v_gene: TRBV30
abundance: .
d_gene: TRBD2
len: 14
j_gene: TRBJ2-1

CDR3nt: TGTGCCAGCAGCCTTTATTCTCCGGGACAGGAGTACAATGAGCAGTTCTTC
CDR3aa: CASSLYSPGQEYNEQFF
v_gene: TRBV6-2/TRBV6-3
abundance: .
d_gene: TRBD1
len: 17
j_gene: TRBJ2-1

CDR3nt: TGCAGTGCTAGGCCGGGACAGGCGGGGGAGCAGTACTTC
CDR3aa: CSARPGQAGEQYF
v_gene: TRBV20-1
abundance: few
d_gene: TRBD1
len: 13
j_gene: TRBJ2-7

CDR3nt: TGTGCCAGCAGCCAGAGGACAGGGGGCTTGGACACTGAAGCTTTCTTT
CDR3aa: CASSQRTGGLDTEAFF
v_gene: TRBV4-2
abundance: few
d_gene: TRBD1
len: 16
j_gene: TRBJ1-1

CDR3nt: TGTGCCAGCAGTTTATTTGGGACAGGGTTCAATGAGCAGTTCTTC
CDR3aa: CASSLFGTGFNEQFF
v_gene: TRBV27
abundance: .
d_gene: TRBD1
len: 15
j_gene: TRBJ2-1

CDR3nt: TGTGCCAGCAGCTTAGGAAACAGGGTCCAAGAGACCCAGTACTTC
CDR3aa: CASSLGNRVQETQYF
v_gene: TRBV11-2
abundance: .
d_gene: .
len: 15
j_gene: TRBJ2-5

CDR3nt: TGTGCCAGCAGTGATCTAGCGGGGGTTTCCACAGATACGCAGTATTTT
CDR3aa: CASSDLAGVSTDTQYF
v_gene: TRBV25-1
abundance: .
d_gene: TRBD2
len: 16
j_gene: TRBJ2-3